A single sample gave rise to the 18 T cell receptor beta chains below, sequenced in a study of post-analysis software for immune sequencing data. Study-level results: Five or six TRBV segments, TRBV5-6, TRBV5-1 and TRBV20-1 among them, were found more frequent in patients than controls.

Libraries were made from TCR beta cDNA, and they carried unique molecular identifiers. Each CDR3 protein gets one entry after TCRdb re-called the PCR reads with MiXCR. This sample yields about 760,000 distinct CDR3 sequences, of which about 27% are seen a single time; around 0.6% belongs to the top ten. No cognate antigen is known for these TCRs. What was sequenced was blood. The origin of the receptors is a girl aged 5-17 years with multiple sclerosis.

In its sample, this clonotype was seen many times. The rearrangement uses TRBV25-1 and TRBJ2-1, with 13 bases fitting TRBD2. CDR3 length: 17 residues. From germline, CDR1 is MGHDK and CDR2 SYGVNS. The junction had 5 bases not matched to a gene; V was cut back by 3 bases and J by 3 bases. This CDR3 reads CASSDPGLAGIYNEQFF. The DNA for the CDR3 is TGTGCCAGCAGTGACCCGGGACTAGCGGGAATCTACAATGAGCAGTTCTTC. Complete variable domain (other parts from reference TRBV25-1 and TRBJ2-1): EADIYQTPRYLVIGTGKKITLECSQTMGHDKMYWYQQDPGMELHLIHYSYGVNSTEKGDLSSESTVSRIRTEHFPLTLESARPSHTSQYLCASSDPGLAGIYNEQFFGPGTRLTVL.

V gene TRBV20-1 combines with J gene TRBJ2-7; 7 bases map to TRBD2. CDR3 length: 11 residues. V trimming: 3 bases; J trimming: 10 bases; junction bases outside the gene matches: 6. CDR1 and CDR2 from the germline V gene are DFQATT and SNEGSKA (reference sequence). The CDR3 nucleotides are TGCAGTGCTAGTCGGGAGGAGGCCCAGTACTTC. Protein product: CSASREEAQYF.

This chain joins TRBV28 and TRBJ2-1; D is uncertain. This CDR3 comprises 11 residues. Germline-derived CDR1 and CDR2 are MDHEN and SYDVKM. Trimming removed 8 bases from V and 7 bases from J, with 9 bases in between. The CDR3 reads CASVTWNEQFF. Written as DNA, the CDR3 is TGTGCCAGCGTAACGTGGAATGAGCAGTTCTTC.

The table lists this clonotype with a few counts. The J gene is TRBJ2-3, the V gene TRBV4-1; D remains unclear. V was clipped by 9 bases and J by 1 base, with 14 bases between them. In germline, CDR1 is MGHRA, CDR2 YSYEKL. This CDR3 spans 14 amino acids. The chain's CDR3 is CASKPRVGTDTQYF. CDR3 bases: TGCGCCAGTAAGCCAAGGGTTGGCACAGATACGCAGTATTTT.

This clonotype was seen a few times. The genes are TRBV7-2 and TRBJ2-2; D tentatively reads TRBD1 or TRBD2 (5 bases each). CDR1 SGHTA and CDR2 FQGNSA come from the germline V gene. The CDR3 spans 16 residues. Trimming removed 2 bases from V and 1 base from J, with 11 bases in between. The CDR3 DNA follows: TGTGCCAGCAGCTTAAAGGGACGGGGGAACACCGGGGAGCTGTTTTTT. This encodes CASSLKGRGNTGELFF.

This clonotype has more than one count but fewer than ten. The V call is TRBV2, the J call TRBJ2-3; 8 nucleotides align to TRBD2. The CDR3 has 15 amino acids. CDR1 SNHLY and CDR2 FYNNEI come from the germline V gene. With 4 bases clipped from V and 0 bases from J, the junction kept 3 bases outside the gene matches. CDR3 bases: TGTGCCAGCAGTGGGACTAGCAGAAGCACAGATACGCAGTATTTT. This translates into CASSGTSRSTDTQYF.

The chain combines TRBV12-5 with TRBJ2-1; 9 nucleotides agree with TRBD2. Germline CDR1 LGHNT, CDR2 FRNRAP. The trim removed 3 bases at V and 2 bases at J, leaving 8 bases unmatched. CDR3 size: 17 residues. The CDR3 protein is CASGFSFSGSPYNEQFF. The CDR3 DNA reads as TGTGCTAGTGGTTTCTCGTTTAGCGGGAGCCCCTACAATGAGCAGTTCTTC.

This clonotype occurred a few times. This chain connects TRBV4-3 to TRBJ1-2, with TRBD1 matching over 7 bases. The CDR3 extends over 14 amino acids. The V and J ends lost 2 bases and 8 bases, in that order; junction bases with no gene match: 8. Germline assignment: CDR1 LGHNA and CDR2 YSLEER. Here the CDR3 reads CASSQRSVGQGYTF. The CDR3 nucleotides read TGCGCCAGCAGCCAACGCAGTGTGGGACAGGGCTACACCTTC.

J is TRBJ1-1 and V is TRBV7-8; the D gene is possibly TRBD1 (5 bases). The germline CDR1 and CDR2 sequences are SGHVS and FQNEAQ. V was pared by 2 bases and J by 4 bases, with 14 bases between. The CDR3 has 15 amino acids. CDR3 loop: CASSLTPMGVTEAFF. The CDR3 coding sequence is TGTGCCAGCAGCTTAACTCCGATGGGGGTCACTGAAGCTTTCTTT.

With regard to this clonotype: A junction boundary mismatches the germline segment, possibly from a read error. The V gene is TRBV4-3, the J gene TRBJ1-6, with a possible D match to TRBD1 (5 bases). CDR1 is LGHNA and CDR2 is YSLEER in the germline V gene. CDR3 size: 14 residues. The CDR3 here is CASSQDAGGSPPHF. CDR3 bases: TGCGCCAGCAGCCAAGATGCCGGGGGTTCACCCCCCCACTTT.

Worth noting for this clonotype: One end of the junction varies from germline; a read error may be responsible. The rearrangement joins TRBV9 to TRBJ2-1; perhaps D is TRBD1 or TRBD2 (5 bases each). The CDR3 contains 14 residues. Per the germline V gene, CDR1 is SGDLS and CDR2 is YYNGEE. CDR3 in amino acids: CASSAREIYNERFF. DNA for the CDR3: TGTGCCAGCAGCGCCAGGGAGATATACAATGAGCGGTTCTTC. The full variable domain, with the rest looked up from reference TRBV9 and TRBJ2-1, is DSGVTQTPKHLITATGQRVTLRCSPRSGDLSVYWYQQSLDQGLQFLIQYYNGEERAKGNILERFSAQQFPDLHSELNLSSLELGDSALYFCASSAREIYNERFFGPGTRLTVL.

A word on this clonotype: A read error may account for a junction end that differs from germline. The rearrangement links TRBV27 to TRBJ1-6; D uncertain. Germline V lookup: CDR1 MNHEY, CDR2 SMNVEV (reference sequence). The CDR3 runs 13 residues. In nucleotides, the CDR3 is TGTGCCAGCAGCGCCTCCCATAATTCACCCCTCCACTTT. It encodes CASSASHNSPLHF.

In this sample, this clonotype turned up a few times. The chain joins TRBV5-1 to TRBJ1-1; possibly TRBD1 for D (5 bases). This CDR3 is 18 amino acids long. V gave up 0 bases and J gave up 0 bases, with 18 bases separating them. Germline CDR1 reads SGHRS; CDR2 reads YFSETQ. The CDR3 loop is CASSLGGSDGRMNTEAFF. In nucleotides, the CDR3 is TGCGCCAGCAGCTTGGGGGGCTCGGACGGGAGAATGAACACTGAAGCTTTCTTT.

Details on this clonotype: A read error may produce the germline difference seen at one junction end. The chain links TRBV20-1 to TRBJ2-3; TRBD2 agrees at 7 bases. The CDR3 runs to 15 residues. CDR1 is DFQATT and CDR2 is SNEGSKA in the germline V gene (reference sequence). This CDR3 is CNADPFVAGPDTQYF. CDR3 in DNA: TGCAATGCTGACCCCTTTGTAGCGGGCCCAGATACGCAGTATTTT.

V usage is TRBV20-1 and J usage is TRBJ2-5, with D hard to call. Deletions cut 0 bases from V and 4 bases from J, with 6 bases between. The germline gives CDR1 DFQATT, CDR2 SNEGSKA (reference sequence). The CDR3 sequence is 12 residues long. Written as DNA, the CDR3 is TGCAGTGCTAGAGACCGGCGAGAGACCCAGTACTTC. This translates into CSARDRRETQYF.

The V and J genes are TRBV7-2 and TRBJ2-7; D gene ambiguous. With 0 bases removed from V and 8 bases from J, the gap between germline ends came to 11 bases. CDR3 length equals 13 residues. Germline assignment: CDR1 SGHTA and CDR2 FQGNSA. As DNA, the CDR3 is TGTGCCAGCAGCTTAGCCCCAGGATATCAGCAGTACTTC. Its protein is CASSLAPGYQQYF.

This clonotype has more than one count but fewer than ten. This CDR3 reads CASSRWAGKTDTQYF. The DNA of the CDR3 is TGTGCCAGCAGCCGGTGGGCGGGAAAGACAGATACGCAGTATTTT. This chain uses TRBV7-2 with TRBJ2-3; the D gene is possibly TRBD2 (6 bases). This CDR3 spans 15 amino acids. Germline V CDR1 and CDR2: SGHTA, FQGNSA. Between the trimmed V and J ends, which lost 5 bases and 3 bases, there was a span of 15 bases.

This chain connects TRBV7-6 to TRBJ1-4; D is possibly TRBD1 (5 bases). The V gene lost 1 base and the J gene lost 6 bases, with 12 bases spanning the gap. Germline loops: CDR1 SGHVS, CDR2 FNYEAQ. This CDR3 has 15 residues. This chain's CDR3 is CASSLDKGRDEKLFF. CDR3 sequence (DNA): TGTGCCAGCAGCTTAGATAAGGGGCGAGATGAAAAACTGTTTTTT.